The entry below describes one T cell receptor (beta chain). The antigen is not known. Replicate PCRs from sorted subsets contained around 200 ng DNA, which is some 30,000 T cell genomes. Assay used: immunoSEQ multiplex PCR; TCRdb lists only in-frame clones, some missing. In the table there are about 2.1 million clones, 93% of which are singletons. The entry originates in a study of shared clonotypes between healthy human individuals. Overall study: CD4 naive and CD4 memory each took three plates per donor, while CD8 naive took two and CD8 memory one. Whole-study results and caveats: All-four-donor shared clonotypes had higher generation probabilities than non-shared clonotypes did. Generally, estimated richness proved larger in naive subsets than it did in memory subsets.

V was trimmed by 5 bases and J by 9 bases, leaving 21 bases between them. Germline V gene lookup returns CDR1 MNHEY and CDR2 SMNVEV (reference sequence). CDR3 length: 15 residues. Positive CCR7 selection of CD45RO-negative cells yielded the naive CD8 cells, and terminally differentiated effector memory CD45RA+ cells were excluded. This clonotype was sampled from a man aged 18 to 29 in good health. Some clones in this sample may be carry-over from other donors' samples. This chain joins TRBV27 and TRBJ2-3, with TRBD2 as a possible D gene (5 bases). Input material: naive CD8+ T cells from PBMCs. DNA for the CDR3: TGTGCCAGCAGTCAGGACTCCCCTAGGTCGTCGACGCAGTATTTT. It codes for CASSQDSPRSSTQYF.